This T cell receptor (beta chain) was sequenced in a study of OX40 agonist ivuxolimab in advanced cancers. For the study at large: Partial responses were achieved by three patients, of whom one had hepatocellular carcinoma and two had cutaneous melanoma. Study-wide findings and caveats: Dosing at 0.1 to 3.0 mg/kg was accompanied by clonal expansion of CD4+ and CD8+ blood T cells by week 6.

Trimming took 6 bases from V and 7 from J, leaving 17 bases between them. The CDR3 is made up of 14 amino acids. Germline CDR1 and CDR2: SGHNT and YYREEE (reference sequence). Repertoires were generated with immunoSEQ multiplex PCR, while TCRdb's copy carries only in-frame clones and drops some. Among 65,000 to 90,000 clones, roughly 89% were seen once, and the ten largest hold 8.4%. In the case of this clone: Its antigen remains unknown.

With baseline, cycle 4 day 1, and cycle 7 day 1 as timepoints, blood was sampled. The chain joins TRBV5-4 to TRBJ2-1, with D perhaps TRBD1 (5 bases). The source material was CD4+ or CD8+ T cells sorted from blood, sampled in a trial of the OX40 agonist ivuxolimab. The sequence came from an adult with an advanced solid tumor such as melanoma, head and neck, liver or kidney cancer. In nucleotides, the CDR3 is TGTGCCAGCATCGCGGACATCGTAGGTAATGAGCAGTTCTTC. Translation: CASIADIVGNEQFF.